The T cell receptor (beta chain) described here comes from a study of monozygotic twins with inflammatory bowel disease. Every single donor had a roughly 2.5 ml blood sample drawn. Whole blood, unsorted for T cells, was the source of total RNA. Looked up from germline, CDR1 is SGDLS and CDR2 is YYNGEE. The CDR3 sequence is 17 residues long. TCRdb re-called the 5' RACE reads and shows each CDR3 protein once, DNA omitted. This sample's table reports about 450,000 distinct CDR3 sequences. This receptor was taken from a human donor with ulcerative colitis or Crohn's disease, or a healthy co-twin of an affected twin (not recorded which). The sequencing input was blood. V gene TRBV9 combines with J gene TRBJ2-1; TCRdb outputs TRBD1, but without DNA this stays unchecked. CDR3 in amino acids: CASSVEWGPDSYNEQFF.